This T cell receptor beta chain came from a study of blood T cell repertoires in COVID-19. About the study: Sites in the United States, Italy and Spain provided acute and convalescent COVID-19 samples. T cells, B-cell-depleted T cells, or PBMCs provided the cDNA or gDNA that served as material.

This clone was observed a handful of times. Original handling: Nucleated cell counts were estimated from reference gene primer amplification. The repertoire was sequenced with immunoSEQ multiplex PCR; TCRdb's copy has only in-frame clones and lacks some. V, J and clone size are taken as reported in that table, and D and trimming were inferred from the DNA itself. There are around 100,000 clones in the sample; about 90% occur only once, and more than 5.5% lies in the top ten. Sequencing was carried out using peripheral blood. This receptor was obtained from a human donor in a cohort sampled during active COVID-19.

The CDR3 sequence is CASSLIGSRGLGGYTF. The CDR3 nucleotides are TGTGCCAGCAGTTTAATTGGTAGCAGGGGCTTGGGGGGCTACACCTTC. V usage is TRBV28 and J usage is TRBJ1-2, with D tentatively TRBD1 (6 bases). V was shortened by 2 bases and J by 8 bases, with 21 bases between the two germline ends. This CDR3 is built from 16 residues. Germline CDR1 reads MDHEN; CDR2 reads SYDVKM.